Below, 7 T cell receptor beta chains from the same sample are listed, as sequenced in a study of CD8+ T cells in alopecia areata. RNA extraction was followed by reverse transcription into cDNA, which acted as the sequencing template. Produced via immunoSEQ multiplex PCR; TCRdb's table is partial and in-frame only. The data show about 220,000 clones, with under 75% seen just once and 1.5% to 2% held by the top ten. Treatment noted: oral pan-JAK inhibitor, 5-10 mg twice daily. Sequenced here: CD4+ T cells sorted from blood, sampled at week 4, from a patient treated with tofacitinib. The receptor source for this set is a human donor with alopecia areata.

This chain connects TRBV7-3 to TRBJ2-1; D may correspond to TRBD1 or TRBD2 (5 bases each). CDR1 is SGHTA, CDR2 FQGTGA, per germline. This CDR3 comprises 13 residues. Trimming removed 2 bases from V and 7 bases from J, with 9 bases in between. The DNA of the CDR3 is TGTGCCAGCAGCTTAGCCAGGGAGAATGAGCAGTTCTTC. This encodes CASSLARENEQFF.

The count of this clone is one. V gene TRBV5-1 combines with J gene TRBJ2-2; D possibly corresponds to TRBD1 (6 bases). The CDR3 loop spans 15 amino acids. The germline V and J ends were trimmed by 5 bases and 4 bases, with 15 bases remaining between them. The germline gives CDR1 SGHRS, CDR2 YFSETQ. The CDR3 nucleotides read TGCGCCAGCAGAATCTCGACAGGTTCCACCGGGGAGCTGTTTTTT. It codes for CASRISTGSTGELFF.

For this clone: Within the sample, other DNA sequences also encode this same CDR3. This chain uses TRBV2 with TRBJ1-1; weak D call: TRBD1 (5 bases). Trimming cost V 3 bases and J 2 bases, with 7 bases left between them. The V gene's germline CDR1 is SNHLY and CDR2 FYNNEI. The CDR3 length is 13 residues. The CDR3 is CASSDRVNTEAFF. The CDR3 DNA is TGTGCCAGCAGTGACAGGGTTAACACTGAAGCTTTCTTT.

The CDR3 sequence: CAWSVRGDTEAFF. In DNA form, the CDR3 reads TGTGCCTGGAGTGTACGAGGGGACACTGAAGCTTTCTTT. The chain recombines TRBV30 with TRBJ1-1; perhaps TRBD1 as D (5 bases). V was pared by 0 bases and J by 3 bases, with 8 bases between. Germline loops: CDR1 GTSNPN, CDR2 SVGIG (reference sequence). The length of the CDR3 is 13 residues.

The J gene is TRBJ1-1, the V gene TRBV29-1; 7 nucleotides align to TRBD1. The CDR3 runs to 16 residues. V lost 2 bases, J lost 7 bases, and 16 bases stayed unmatched. Germline V gene lookup returns CDR1 SQVTM and CDR2 ANQGSEA. The CDR3 sequence: CSVEPVLRQGLIEAFF. CDR3 sequence (DNA): TGCAGCGTTGAACCGGTCCTCCGACAGGGCTTGATTGAAGCTTTCTTT.

This clone was detected only a few times. The chain links TRBV27 to TRBJ2-7; D uncertain. V was clipped by 2 bases and J by 0 bases, with 11 bases between them. Germline V gene data show CDR1 as MNHEY and CDR2 as SMNVEV (reference sequence). The CDR3 covers 15 residues. The CDR3 sequence: CASSLLLGNSYEQYF. In DNA, the CDR3 is TGTGCCAGCAGTTTACTGCTCGGCAACTCCTACGAGCAGTACTTC.

The V gene is TRBV28, the J gene TRBJ1-4; 8 nucleotides agree with TRBD1. V trimming: 11 bases; J trimming: 4 bases; junction bases outside the gene matches: 9. This CDR3 has 14 residues. Germline V gene lookup returns CDR1 MDHEN and CDR2 SYDVKM. CDR3 bases: TGTGCCGCTCGACAGGGGCCTTATAATGAAAAACTGTTTTTT. Amino acids: CAARQGPYNEKLFF.